Each of the 29 T cell receptor beta chains below was sequenced from the same sample in a study of radiation and T cells in renal cell carcinoma. Time point noted: blood 4 weeks post-SBRT, at nephrectomy. Treatment noted: 15 Gy SBRT to primary tumor, nephrectomy 4 weeks later. The protocol was immunoSEQ multiplex PCR, while the TCRdb copy is restricted to in-frame clones and leaves out a portion. The data show around 180,000 clones, about 85% seen once. The sample here was blood, taken from a patient whose treatment included radiotherapy and nephrectomy. The source of these receptors is a woman in her fifties or sixties with renal cell carcinoma.

This clone was counted a single time. The rearrangement uses TRBV2 and TRBJ1-3; D might be TRBD1 (6 bases). The V gene's germline CDR1 is SNHLY and CDR2 FYNNEI. CDR3 length: 15 amino acids. V shed 5 bases and J shed 0 bases, with 11 bases lying between them. The CDR3 nucleotides read TGTGCCAGCAGTAAAGGACAGTTCTCTGGAAACACCATATATTTT. Amino acid sequence: CASSKGQFSGNTIYF.

This chain joins TRBV2 and TRBJ1-6; D remains unclear. From germline, CDR1 is SNHLY and CDR2 FYNNEI. The germline V and J ends were trimmed by 3 bases and 8 bases, with 8 bases remaining between them. CDR3 length: 13 residues. CDR3 loop: CASSDRTDSPLHF. The CDR3 DNA reads TGTGCCAGCAGTGACAGGACGGATTCACCCCTCCACTTT.

The genes are TRBV7-3 and TRBJ2-1, with TRBD2 matching 11 bases. After removal of 5 bases from V and 10 bases from J, the junction contained 10 bases not matched to a gene. The CDR3 loop spans 15 amino acids. Looked up from germline, CDR1 is SGHTA and CDR2 is FQGTGA. The DNA of the CDR3 is TGTGCCAGCAGCCCCCCTAGCGGGGGGCCGAGGGAGCAGTTCTTC. Protein sequence: CASSPPSGGPREQFF.

The rearrangement uses TRBV15 and TRBJ2-7; D ambiguous. This CDR3 has 15 residues. Germline CDR1 is LNHNV and CDR2 is YYDKDF (reference sequence). V lost 0 bases and J 0 bases, leaving 9 bases between the germline ends. CDR3 coding DNA: TGTGCCACCAGCAGAGATAAGACACCCTCCTACGAGCAGTACTTC. Protein: CATSRDKTPSYEQYF.

A single count supports this clone. J is TRBJ1-5 and V is TRBV6-5; D is possibly TRBD1 (6 bases). V was shortened by 6 bases and J by 4 bases, with 13 bases between the two germline ends. Germline values: CDR1 MNHEY, CDR2 SVGAGI. This CDR3 contains 14 residues. The CDR3 reads CASSPRGGNQPQHF. The CDR3 region has the DNA TGTGCCAGCAGCCCCAGGGGCGGGAATCAGCCCCAGCATTTT.

This sequence joins TRBV5-1 and TRBJ2-1, with D hard to call. The germline gives CDR1 SGHRS, CDR2 YFSETQ. The CDR3 is 14 residues long. V was cut by 4 bases and J by 7 bases, with 15 bases left in between. The CDR3 region is CASSPGIWDNEQFF. The CDR3 DNA reads TGCGCCAGCAGCCCTGGCATTTGGGATAATGAGCAGTTCTTC. Variable domain in full (rest from reference TRBV5-1 and TRBJ2-1): KAGVTQTPRYLIKTRGQQVTLSCSPISGHRSVSWYQQTPGQGLQFLFEYFSETQRNKGNFPGRFSGRQFSNSRSEMNVSTLELGDSALYLCASSPGIWDNEQFFGPGTRLTVL.

The chain is built from TRBV19 and TRBJ2-3; D might be TRBD1 (5 bases). The CDR3 sequence is 14 residues long. The germline V gene has CDR1 LNHDA and CDR2 SQIVND (reference sequence). V was clipped by 5 bases and J by 1 base, with 10 bases between them. The CDR3 sequence: CASSPDRGTDTQYF. CDR3 nucleotides: TGTGCCAGTAGTCCTGACAGAGGCACAGATACGCAGTATTTT.

The rearrangement joins TRBV30 to TRBJ1-6; 7 bases match TRBD1. Losses at the gene ends were 6 bases for V and 5 bases for J; bases not matched to a gene: 7. The CDR3 is made up of 14 amino acids. From germline, CDR1 is GTSNPN and CDR2 SVGIG (reference sequence). CDR3 sequence: CACFRDRNNSPLHF. DNA of the CDR3: TGTGCCTGCTTCCGGGACAGAAATAATTCACCCCTCCACTTT.

V is TRBV5-4 and J is TRBJ1-2; D might be TRBD1 (5 bases). V dropped 3 bases and J dropped 3 bases, with 18 bases sitting between them. The length of the CDR3 is 16 residues. CDR1 and CDR2 from the germline V gene are SGHNT and YYREEE (reference sequence). The CDR3 sequence is CASSSRDSGTYYGYTF. The DNA of the CDR3 is TGTGCCAGCAGCTCGCGCGATTCGGGGACCTACTATGGCTACACCTTC.

The V gene is TRBV5-1, the J gene TRBJ2-7; D is unclear. V lost 1 base, J lost 2 bases, and 10 bases lay in between. This CDR3 contains 14 residues. The germline gives CDR1 SGHRS, CDR2 YFSETQ. This chain's CDR3 is CASSLNTKPYEQYF. In nucleotides, the CDR3 is TGCGCCAGCAGCTTGAATACAAAACCCTACGAGCAGTACTTC.

The rearrangement links TRBV6-6 to TRBJ2-4, with 7 bases identical to TRBD1. This CDR3 has 14 amino acids. Germline CDR1 reads MNHNY; CDR2 reads SVGAGI (reference sequence). V was clipped by 2 bases and J by 8 bases; unmatched bases: 6. The chain's CDR3 is CASSYRDRAYIQYF. The CDR3 bases are TGTGCCAGCAGTTACAGGGACAGAGCATACATTCAGTACTTC.

This clone was counted once. V is TRBV29-1 and J is TRBJ2-1, with 9 bases fitting TRBD1. The V segment lost 3 bases and the J segment 7 bases; nucleotides outside the gene matches: 4. The CDR3 runs 13 residues. Germline CDR1 SQVTM, CDR2 ANQGSEA. This CDR3 reads CSVDRTGDNEQFF. CDR3 bases: TGCAGCGTTGACAGGACAGGGGATAATGAGCAGTTCTTC.

The genes are TRBV7-3 and TRBJ1-2; D gene unclear. The germline V gene has CDR1 SGHTA and CDR2 FQGTGA. Trimming left V 6 bases short and J 4 bases short, with 9 bases between. The length of the CDR3 is 12 residues. The CDR3 DNA sequence: TGTGCCAGCAGAATATCCCTCTATGGCTACACCTTC. Amino acids: CASRISLYGYTF.

J is TRBJ1-5 and V is TRBV6-1; 9 nucleotides agree with TRBD1. Unmatched junction bases numbered 2, after V lost 0 bases and J lost 5 bases. The germline gives CDR1 MNHNS, CDR2 SASEGT. The CDR3 is 15 residues long. CDR3 sequence (DNA): TGTGCCAGCAGTGAAGCGGGGACAGGGTATCAGCCCCAGCATTTT. As protein: CASSEAGTGYQPQHF.

The CDR3 DNA follows: TGCGCCAGCAGCTCAGTGAAGTCGAACACCGGGGAGCTGTTTTTT. Amino acid sequence: CASSSVKSNTGELFF. The chain couples TRBV4-3 to TRBJ2-2, with D hard to call. The CDR3 totals 15 residues. V lost 5 bases and J 0 bases, leaving 10 bases between the germline ends. CDR1 and CDR2 from the germline V gene are LGHNA and YSLEER.

This clone was recorded a few times. No DNA is shown, since the ends of the CDR3 on it are uncertain; the CDR3 is the one TCRdb lists. The gene calls are TRBV6-1 and TRBJ2-7; the table's D call, TRBD2, was not checked against the DNA. The CDR3 is 14 residues long, ends included. The germline V gene encodes CDR1 MNHNS and CDR2 SASEGT. The CDR3 sequence is CASSSSGLSYEQYF.

Written as DNA, the CDR3 is TGCAGCGTTTATACCTCATACAGCTCTGGAAACACCATATATTTT. This sequence encodes CSVYTSYSSGNTIYF. J is TRBJ1-3 and V is TRBV29-1, with no clear D. Germline V lookup: CDR1 SQVTM, CDR2 ANQGSEA. V was trimmed by 5 bases and J by 0 bases, leaving 14 bases between them. The CDR3 runs 15 residues.

This clone occurred once. The gene calls are TRBV25-1 and TRBJ2-5; D could derive from TRBD1 or TRBD2 (5 bases each). The CDR3 contains 13 residues. Germline CDR1 and CDR2: MGHDK and SYGVNS. Trimming took 6 bases from V and 5 from J, leaving 13 bases between them. The CDR3 region has the DNA TGTGCCAGCAGGGGGGACCCGGTCGAGACCCAGTACTTC. Translating gives CASRGDPVETQYF.

The CDR3 region is CASNKPTTNYGYTF. For the CDR3, the DNA is TGTGCCAGCAACAAACCAACCACCAACTATGGCTACACCTTC. The chain is built from TRBV7-2 and TRBJ1-2; D uncertain. Deletions cut 7 bases from V and 2 bases from J, with 14 bases between. The germline V gene encodes CDR1 SGHTA and CDR2 FQGNSA. The CDR3 runs to 14 residues. The full variable domain, with the rest looked up from reference TRBV7-2 and TRBJ1-2, is GAGVSQSPSNKVTEKGKDVELRCDPISGHTALYWYRQSLGQGLEFLIYFQGNSAPDKSGLPSDRFSAERTGGSVSTLTIQRTQQEDSAVYLCASNKPTTNYGYTFGSGTRLTVV.

This clone has more than one count but fewer than ten. This chain joins TRBV7-8 and TRBJ1-2, with D possibly being TRBD1 (5 bases). V gave up 5 bases and J gave up 2 bases, with 15 bases separating them. The CDR3 runs to 15 residues. Germline V gene data show CDR1 as SGHVS and CDR2 as FQNEAQ. CDR3 region: CASSPHVGVNYGYTF. CDR3 coding DNA: TGTGCCAGCAGCCCCCACGTGGGGGTGAACTATGGCTACACCTTC.

This clone has only one observation. V usage is TRBV19 and J usage is TRBJ1-1; D unclear. Trimming cost V 5 bases and J 5 bases, with 12 bases left between them. Germline assignment: CDR1 LNHDA and CDR2 SQIVND (reference sequence). The CDR3 covers 13 residues. CDR3 in amino acids: CASSQLTETEAFF. Written as DNA, the CDR3 is TGTGCCAGTAGTCAACTGACTGAGACTGAAGCTTTCTTT.

The chain links TRBV5-1 to TRBJ2-2, with 15 bases fitting TRBD2. The CDR3 extends over 18 amino acids. Trimming took 4 bases from V and 2 from J; bases not matched to a gene: 6. Per the germline V gene, CDR1 is SGHRS and CDR2 is YFSETQ. The CDR3 reads CASSPRTSGGVNTGELFF. The CDR3 DNA follows: TGCGCCAGCAGCCCACGGACTAGCGGGGGGGTAAACACCGGGGAGCTGTTTTTT.

The rearrangement links TRBV29-1 to TRBJ2-1; 9 bases agree with TRBD2. This CDR3 region has 18 residues. V lost 1 base, J lost 1 base, and 11 bases stayed unmatched. From germline, CDR1 is SQVTM and CDR2 ANQGSEA. CDR3 nucleotide sequence: TGCAGCGTTGAAGGGGCTAGCGGGGCCGTTCTTTCCTACAATGAGCAGTTCTTC. It translates to CSVEGASGAVLSYNEQFF.

Only a few counts were recorded for this clone. The CDR3: CASSLNLGTVNQPQHF. As DNA, the CDR3 is TGTGCCAGCAGCCTAAACCTAGGGACAGTAAATCAGCCCCAGCATTTT. The chain recombines TRBV5-6 with TRBJ1-5; 7 bases align to TRBD1. This CDR3 spans 16 amino acids. Trimming removed 4 bases from V and 4 bases from J; junction bases left unmatched: 11. Germline-derived CDR1 and CDR2 are SGHDT and YYEEEE.

The table lists this clone with a count of one. The V and J genes are TRBV7-2 and TRBJ2-5, with D possibly matching TRBD2 (5 bases). V was shortened by 5 bases and J by 9 bases, with 19 bases between the two germline ends. The CDR3 runs to 14 residues. Germline CDR1 and CDR2: SGHTA and FQGNSA. CDR3 in DNA: TGTGCCAGCAGCCCCCAGACCTTACCGGGGTCCCAGTACTTC. This codes for CASSPQTLPGSQYF.

The chain has TRBV19 and TRBJ1-4; TRBD1 might be the D (6 bases). The CDR3 is 16 residues long. Germline CDR1 reads LNHDA; CDR2 reads SQIVND (reference sequence). V lost 5 bases, J lost 3 bases, and 16 bases lay in between. CDR3: CASSASTGHPNEKLFF. The CDR3 DNA follows: TGTGCCAGTAGTGCCTCGACAGGCCACCCTAATGAAAAACTGTTTTTT.

This clone was observed once. The chain is built from TRBV7-6 and TRBJ2-2, with D uncertain. The CDR3 contains 15 residues. CDR1 and CDR2 (germline): SGHVS, FNYEAQ. The germline V and J ends were trimmed by 1 base and 3 bases, with 9 bases remaining between them. The CDR3 coding sequence is TGTGCCAGCAGCTTAGATATTTTGGACACCGGGGAGCTGTTTTTT. Amino acid sequence: CASSLDILDTGELFF.

The sample holds one count of this clone. The V and J genes are TRBV9 and TRBJ1-1, with a possible D match to TRBD1 (5 bases). CDR3 length: 15 residues. The ends were cut back, 0 bases at V and 1 base at J, with 10 bases in the middle. The germline V gene has CDR1 SGDLS and CDR2 YYNGEE. The CDR3, as DNA: TGTGCCAGCAGCGTAGTGGGGCTCCAGAACACTGAAGCTTTCTTT. As protein: CASSVVGLQNTEAFF.

V is TRBV5-1 and J is TRBJ2-7, with TRBD2 matching over 12 bases. The germline V gene encodes CDR1 SGHRS and CDR2 YFSETQ. CDR3 length: 16 residues. J was trimmed by 3 bases and V by 4 bases; bases with no gene match: 8. Written as DNA, the CDR3 is TGCGCCAGCAGCGCAACTAGCGGGGGGCATTACTACGAGCAGTACTTC. The encoded protein is CASSATSGGHYYEQYF.